The 26 T cell receptor beta chains below come from one sample, sequenced in a study of T cells after yellow fever vaccination. Via MiXCR, TCRdb re-called the 5' RACE reads, giving one row per CDR3 protein. The sample includes about 170,000 distinct CDR3 sequences, about 6% of them seen just once. The sequencing used CD4+ T cells sorted from PBMCs, collected on the day of the first yellow fever vaccination. The origin of the receptors is a young man who received the YFV17D yellow fever vaccine.

This clonotype was counted at least ten times. The chain recombines TRBV5-1 with TRBJ2-5, with D hard to call. The CDR3 sequence is 12 residues long. The germline gives CDR1 SGHRS, CDR2 YFSETQ. With 1 base removed from V and 2 bases from J, the gap between germline ends came to 3 bases. The CDR3 nucleotides are TGCGCCAGCAGCTTGTGGCAAGAGACCCAGTACTTC. It translates to CASSLWQETQYF.

This clonotype was found many times. This chain uses TRBV9 with TRBJ2-3; 7 bases agree with TRBD2. V trimming: 0 bases; J trimming: 3 bases; junction bases outside the gene matches: 4. This CDR3 comprises 15 residues. The V gene's germline CDR1 is SGDLS and CDR2 YYNGEE. As DNA, the CDR3 is TGTGCCAGCAGCGTAGGGGGGGGGTATACAGATACGCAGTATTTT. It encodes CASSVGGGYTDTQYF.

This clonotype was detected a few times. The V gene is TRBV12-1, the J gene TRBJ1-2; TRBD1 was called by the table and not checked on the DNA. TRBV12-1 is designated a pseudogene. There are 15 residues in the CDR3. The CDR3 sequence is CASSFPPLSNYGYTF. The DNA for the CDR3 is TGTGCCAGCAGCTTTCCCCCCCTTAGTAACTATGGCTACACCTTC.

The chain employs TRBV3-1 and TRBJ2-1; 11 nucleotides align to TRBD2. With V trimmed by 0 bases and J by 7 bases, 8 bases remained unmatched. Germline CDR1 and CDR2: LGHDT and YNNKEL (reference sequence). The CDR3 extends over 17 amino acids. The CDR3 sequence: CASSQDSTSGGGNEQFF. The CDR3 DNA reads as TGTGCCAGCAGCCAAGATAGTACTAGCGGGGGTGGTAATGAGCAGTTCTTC.

The chain has TRBV12-3 or TRBV12-4 and TRBJ2-3; no firm D call. There are 15 residues in the CDR3. V was shortened by 6 bases and J by 0 bases, with 13 bases between the two germline ends. The CDR3 DNA reads TGTGCCAGCAGGCGGTTACAGTCTAGCACAGATACGCAGTATTTT. It translates to CASRRLQSSTDTQYF.

The chain links TRBV9 to TRBJ1-5; D call uncertain. The CDR3 is 14 residues long. CDR1 is SGDLS and CDR2 is YYNGEE in the germline V gene. V lost 4 bases to trimming and J lost 3 bases, with 11 bases between them. CDR3 coding DNA: TGTGCCAGCAGCAGGGTGCCGATCAATCAGCCCCAGCATTTT. Protein sequence: CASSRVPINQPQHF.

This clonotype was counted only a few times. This rearrangement joins TRBV3-1 to TRBJ2-1; either TRBD1 or TRBD2 may supply D (5 bases each). V was cut by 3 bases and J by 2 bases, with 11 bases left in between. CDR1 and CDR2 (germline): LGHDT, YNNKEL (reference sequence). There are 15 residues in the CDR3. The CDR3 loop is CASSHDLGPYNEQFF. CDR3 nucleotide sequence: TGTGCCAGCAGCCACGACCTGGGACCCTACAATGAGCAGTTCTTC.

This clonotype was recorded at least ten times. The rearrangement uses TRBV11-2 and TRBJ2-3; 11 nucleotides match TRBD2. The CDR3 totals 18 residues. Trimming removed 4 bases from V and 6 bases from J; junction bases left unmatched: 15. In germline, CDR1 is SGHAT, CDR2 FQNNGV. The CDR3 spells CASSSPGLAASNSDTQYF. The CDR3 DNA reads TGTGCCAGCAGCTCTCCGGGACTAGCGGCGTCAAATTCGGATACGCAGTATTTT.

Notes on this clonotype: A much larger clone differs from this one at a single base, so this may be a read error. V is TRBV12-3 or TRBV12-4 and J is TRBJ2-2; tentative D call: TRBD1 (5 bases). The CDR3 contains 14 residues. Trimming pared 1 base from V and 3 bases from J, leaving 6 bases between. This CDR3 reads CASSLEGHTGELFF. Here the CDR3 DNA reads TGTGCCAGCAGTTTAGAGGGGCACACCGGGGAGCTGTTTTTT.

In this sample, this clonotype turned up a few times. The genes are TRBV4-1 and TRBJ2-5, with D uncertain. The ends were cut back, 4 bases at V and 3 bases at J, with 9 bases in the middle. Looked up from germline, CDR1 is MGHRA and CDR2 is YSYEKL. CDR3 length equals 13 residues. The CDR3 DNA reads TGCGCCAGCAGCCGGGGATCTAAAGAGACCCAGTACTTC. It translates to CASSRGSKETQYF.

This clonotype has only a few counts. CDR3 region: CASSLLAVWGAFF. CDR3 bases: TGTGCCAGCAGCTTACTGGCGGTGTGGGGAGCTTTCTTT. This sequence joins TRBV7-2 and TRBJ1-1; D unresolved. The germline V and J ends were trimmed by 2 bases and 10 bases, with 14 bases remaining between them. Germline assignment: CDR1 SGHTA and CDR2 FQGNSA. The CDR3 length is 13 residues.

This clonotype was observed many times. The chain recombines TRBV29-1 with TRBJ2-1; 12 nucleotides line up with TRBD1. J gave up 12 bases and V 6 bases, and 12 bases lay outside the gene matches. CDR1 and CDR2 (germline): SQVTM, ANQGSEA. The CDR3 runs 14 residues. The CDR3 nucleotides read TGCAGCGTGACCCGGGACAGGGGGCGCGGGGCGCAGTTCTTC. This encodes CSVTRDRGRGAQFF.

The V call is TRBV6-1, the J call TRBJ2-7; 11 nucleotides agree with TRBD1. Germline lookup yields CDR1 MNHNS and CDR2 SASEGT. Trimming cost V 6 bases and J 6 bases; bases outside gene matches: 4. This CDR3 region has 13 residues. DNA of the CDR3: TGTGCCAGCAGGGGACAGGGGGTCGTCGAGCAGTACGTC. This gives the protein CASRGQGVVEQYV.

There are a few counts of this clonotype. V is TRBV7-8 and J is TRBJ2-7; 7 bases agree with TRBD1. This CDR3 has 14 amino acids. The germline V gene encodes CDR1 SGHVS and CDR2 FQNEAQ. J gave up 3 bases and V 5 bases, and 7 bases lay outside the gene matches. The CDR3 DNA reads TGTGCCAGCAGCCCTCGGGACAGAGTCTACGAGCAGTACTTC. Residues: CASSPRDRVYEQYF.

This clonotype came up a few times. The chain joins TRBV5-8 to TRBJ2-3, with D uncertain. The CDR3 loop spans 14 amino acids. Between the trimmed V and J ends, which lost 0 bases and 4 bases, there was a span of 9 bases. Germline-derived CDR1 and CDR2 are SGHTS and YDEGEE. CDR3 region: CASSLGGLPDTQYF. The CDR3 DNA reads as TGTGCCAGCAGCTTGGGCGGTCTCCCAGATACGCAGTATTTT.

This clonotype was recorded many times. The rearrangement uses TRBV9 and TRBJ2-5; unclear D gene. V was clipped by 0 bases and J by 2 bases, with 8 bases between them. CDR3 size: 14 residues. Germline V CDR1 and CDR2: SGDLS, YYNGEE. The CDR3 DNA follows: TGTGCCAGCAGCGTAGATGGAAGACAAGAGACCCAGTACTTC. Encoded protein: CASSVDGRQETQYF. Based on the CDR3 plus reference TRBV9 and TRBJ2-5, the full variable domain is DSGVTQTPKHLITATGQRVTLRCSPRSGDLSVYWYQQSLDQGLQFLIQYYNGEERAKGNILERFSAQQFPDLHSELNLSSLELGDSALYFCASSVDGRQETQYFGPGTRLLVL.

This clonotype has a count of ten or more. The chain has TRBV14 and TRBJ2-2, with D hard to call. Germline lookup yields CDR1 SGHDN and CDR2 FVKESK. Trimming removed 3 bases from V and 3 bases from J, with 5 bases in between. This CDR3 region has 13 residues. The CDR3 coding sequence is TGTGCCAGCAGCCATTTCGACACCGGGGAGCTGTTTTTT. The encoded protein is CASSHFDTGELFF.

V is TRBV5-1 and J is TRBJ2-5; D is ambiguous. Germline V gene data show CDR1 as SGHRS and CDR2 as YFSETQ. This CDR3 contains 15 residues. V shed 4 bases and J shed 5 bases, with 18 bases lying between them. DNA for the CDR3: TGCGCCAGCAGCCTTACCTTCGGGCCCGGGGAGACCCAGTACTTC. As protein: CASSLTFGPGETQYF.

Many counts were recorded for this clonotype. The chain couples TRBV25-1 to TRBJ2-2; D may be TRBD1 (6 bases). The CDR3 consists of 13 residues. Trimming pared 6 bases from V and 7 bases from J, leaving 12 bases between. CDR1 MGHDK and CDR2 SYGVNS come from the germline V gene. CDR3 loop: CASREMGHGELFF. The DNA of the CDR3 is TGTGCCAGCAGGGAAATGGGACACGGGGAGCTGTTTTTT.

This clonotype was recorded a few times. This sequence joins TRBV5-1 and TRBJ2-5, with 10 bases matching TRBD1. The germline gives CDR1 SGHRS, CDR2 YFSETQ. With V trimmed by 3 bases and J by 5 bases, 7 bases remained unmatched. This CDR3 is built from 15 residues. This CDR3 is CASSSGTGAWETQYF. The DNA of the CDR3 is TGCGCCAGCAGCTCCGGGACAGGGGCTTGGGAGACCCAGTACTTC.

V gene TRBV11-2 combines with J gene TRBJ2-5; a possible D gene is TRBD2 (5 bases). Between the trimmed V and J ends, which lost 4 bases and 5 bases, there was a span of 11 bases. There are 13 residues in the CDR3. Germline V CDR1 and CDR2: SGHAT, FQNNGV. The CDR3 region is CASSWMPGETQYF. CDR3 DNA: TGTGCCAGCAGCTGGATGCCGGGGGAGACCCAGTACTTC.

This clonotype has a handful of counts. Written as DNA, the CDR3 is TGTGCCAGCAGTGAAGCGCAGACCTCCTACGAGCAGTACTTC. Translating it yields CASSEAQTSYEQYF. The chain joins TRBV25-1 to TRBJ2-7; D gene uncertain. V dropped 2 bases and J dropped 0 bases, with 8 bases sitting between them. The V gene's germline CDR1 is MGHDK and CDR2 SYGVNS. CDR3 length: 14 residues.

This clonotype was recorded a few times. The gene calls are TRBV20-1 and TRBJ1-2; 8 bases line up with TRBD1. There are 14 residues in the CDR3. CDR1 is DFQATT and CDR2 is SNEGSKA in the germline V gene (reference sequence). CDR3 in DNA: TGCAGATTGACAGGGGATCGCTTGAACTATGGCTACACCTTC. This encodes CRLTGDRLNYGYTF.

This clonotype was seen repeatedly, ten times or more. The CDR3 nucleotides read TGTGCCAGCAGCCCCGGACTAGCGGGGGCAGAGACCCAGTACTTC. It specifies CASSPGLAGAETQYF. V is TRBV7-9 and J is TRBJ2-5; 13 bases line up with TRBD2. Germline V gives CDR1 SEHNR, CDR2 FQNEAQ (reference sequence). The CDR3 has 15 amino acids. Unmatched junction bases numbered 4, after V lost 5 bases and J lost 4 bases.

This clonotype was counted at least ten times. The V and J genes are TRBV5-5 and TRBJ2-5, with 7 bases that match TRBD2. With V trimmed by 4 bases and J by 3 bases, 6 bases remained unmatched. CDR1 is SGHKS, CDR2 YYEKEE, per germline (reference sequence). CDR3 length: 14 residues. The CDR3 DNA is TGTGCCAGCAGCCCGGGGGGAATAGAAGAGACCCAGTACTTC. Translation: CASSPGGIEETQYF.

With regard to this clonotype: Possible read error: a much larger clone is one base away. The rearrangement joins TRBV27 to TRBJ2-5; no clear D. V lost 5 bases and J lost 2, with 21 bases in between. CDR3 length equals 17 residues. Germline V gives CDR1 MNHEY, CDR2 SMNVEV (reference sequence). For the CDR3, the DNA is TGTGCCAGCAGTCCTCACAAGGACCCAAGAGTGCAAGAGACCCAGTACTTC. Translating gives CASSPHKDPRVQETQYF.